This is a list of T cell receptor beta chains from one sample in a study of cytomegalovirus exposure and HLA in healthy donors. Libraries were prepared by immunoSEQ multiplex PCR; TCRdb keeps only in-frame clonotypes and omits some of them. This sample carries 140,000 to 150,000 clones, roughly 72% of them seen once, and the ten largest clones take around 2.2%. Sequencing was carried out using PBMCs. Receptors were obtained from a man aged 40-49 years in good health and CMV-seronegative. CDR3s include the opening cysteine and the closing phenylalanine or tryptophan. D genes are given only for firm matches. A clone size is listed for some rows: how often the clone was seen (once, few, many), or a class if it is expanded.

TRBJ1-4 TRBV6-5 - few CASSFRVYEKLFF TGTGCCAGCAGTTTCAGGGTCTATGAAAAACTGTTTTTT
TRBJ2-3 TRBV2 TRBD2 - CASRAPGLAGGDTQYF TGTGCCAGCAGAGCCCCGGGACTAGCGGGGGGCGATACGCAGTATTTT
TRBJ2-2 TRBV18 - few CASSPSGGTGELFF TGTGCCAGCTCACCATCAGGGGGGACCGGGGAGCTGTTTTTT
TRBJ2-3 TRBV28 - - CASSTYGRGSSTDTQYF TGTGCCAGCAGTACCTACGGAAGGGGATCTAGCACAGATACGCAGTATTTT
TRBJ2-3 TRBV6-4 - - CASSVSRDTDTQYF TGTGCCAGCAGTGTTAGCAGGGACACAGATACGCAGTATTTT
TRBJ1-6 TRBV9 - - CASSVSSPLHF TGTGCCAGCAGCGTGAGTTCACCCCTCCACTTT
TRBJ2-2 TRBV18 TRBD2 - CASSPVTSGGTGELFF TGTGCCAGCTCACCAGTGACTAGCGGGGGGACCGGGGAGCTGTTTTTT
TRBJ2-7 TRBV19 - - CASSIQASYEQYF TGTGCCAGTAGTATCCAGGCTTCCTACGAGCAGTACTTC
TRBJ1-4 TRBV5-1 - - CASKINPWEANEKLFF TGCGCCAGCAAAATCAATCCCTGGGAGGCTAATGAAAAACTGTTTTTT
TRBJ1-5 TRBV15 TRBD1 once CATSRDPGGDQPQHF TGTGCCACCAGCAGAGATCCAGGGGGCGATCAGCCCCAGCATTTT
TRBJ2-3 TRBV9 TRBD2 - CASSRGRLAGGRGTDTQYF TGTGCCAGCAGCCGCGGGAGACTCGCGGGGGGCCGTGGCACAGATACGCAGTATTTT
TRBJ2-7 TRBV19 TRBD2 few CASSTPGLTLYEQYF TGTGCCAGTAGTACTCCGGGACTAACCCTATACGAGCAGTACTTC
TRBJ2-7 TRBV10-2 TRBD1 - CASSSGTGDYEQYF TGCGCCAGCAGTAGCGGGACAGGGGACTACGAGCAGTACTTC
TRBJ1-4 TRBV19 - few CASRMRGTNEKLFF TGTGCCAGTAGGATGAGAGGCACTAATGAAAAACTGTTTTTT
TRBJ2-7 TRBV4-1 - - CASSQDPGTPSYEQYF TGTGCCAGCAGCCAAGACCCTGGGACACCCAGCTACGAGCAGTACTTC
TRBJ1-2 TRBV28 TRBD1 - CATQTGGTYGYTF TGTGCCACCCAGACAGGGGGCACCTATGGCTACACCTTC
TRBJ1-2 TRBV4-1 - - CASSQDAGGRNYGYTF TGCGCCAGCAGCCAAGATGCGGGAGGGCGAAACTATGGCTACACCTTC
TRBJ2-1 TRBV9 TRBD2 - CASSVAGKRGANEQFF TGTGCCAGCAGCGTAGCCGGGAAGCGGGGGGCCAATGAGCAGTTCTTC
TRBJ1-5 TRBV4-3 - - CASSQDSYGQPQHF TGCGCCAGCAGCCAAGATTCATACGGTCAGCCCCAGCATTTT
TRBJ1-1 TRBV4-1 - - CASSQVRRGTEAFF TGCGCCAGCAGCCAAGTTCGGAGGGGCACTGAAGCTTTCTTT
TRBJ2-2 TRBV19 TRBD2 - CASSALRTSLTGELFF TGTGCCAGTAGTGCCTTGCGGACTAGCTTGACCGGGGAGCTGTTTTTT
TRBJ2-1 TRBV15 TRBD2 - CATSRGLAGGNEQFF TGTGCCACCAGCAGAGGCCTAGCGGGAGGGAATGAGCAGTTCTTC
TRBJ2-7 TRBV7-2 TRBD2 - CASSLAPGLAGGRLEYF TGTGCCAGCAGCTTAGCGCCCGGTCTAGCGGGAGGCCGCTTGGAGTACTTC
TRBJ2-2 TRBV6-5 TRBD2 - CASKGLAKTTGELFF TGTGCCAGCAAGGGACTAGCAAAAACCACCGGGGAGCTGTTTTTT
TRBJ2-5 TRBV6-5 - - CASSYTTQETQYF TGTGCCAGCAGTTACACAACACAAGAGACCCAGTACTTC
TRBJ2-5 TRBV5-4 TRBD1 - CASRRQGQETQYF TGTGCCAGCAGGAGACAGGGACAAGAGACCCAGTACTTC
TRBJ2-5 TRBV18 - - CASSPRDAETQYF TGTGCCAGCTCACCGCGGGACGCAGAGACCCAGTACTTC
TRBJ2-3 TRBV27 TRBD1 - CASSTDRVPDTQYF TGTGCCAGCAGTACGGACAGGGTCCCAGATACGCAGTATTTT
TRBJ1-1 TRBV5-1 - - CASSAIGHVNTEAFF TGCGCCAGCAGCGCAATCGGACACGTCAACACTGAAGCTTTCTTT
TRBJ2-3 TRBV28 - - CASHPLGAGYTDTQYF TGTGCCAGCCACCCCCTAGGCGCGGGTTACACAGATACGCAGTATTTT
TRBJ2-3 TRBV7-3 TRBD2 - CASSLAGGNTDTQYF TGTGCCAGCAGCTTAGCGGGGGGAAACACAGATACGCAGTATTTT
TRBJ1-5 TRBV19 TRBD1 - CASSIAPFDRGSQPQHF TGTGCCAGTAGTATAGCCCCATTCGACAGGGGCAGCCAGCCCCAGCATTTT
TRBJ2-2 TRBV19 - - CASSGTPSVGELFF TGTGCCAGTAGCGGGACACCGTCCGTCGGGGAGCTGTTTTTT
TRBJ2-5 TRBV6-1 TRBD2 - CASRESGTSGATQYF TGTGCCAGCAGGGAATCCGGGACTAGCGGAGCCACCCAGTACTTC
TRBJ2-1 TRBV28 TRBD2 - CASSLAAGVVRNEQFF TGTGCCAGCAGTTTAGCGGCGGGAGTAGTTAGAAATGAGCAGTTCTTC
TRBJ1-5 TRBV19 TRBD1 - CASSKQGADRPQHF TGTGCCAGTAGTAAACAGGGGGCCGATCGGCCCCAGCATTTT
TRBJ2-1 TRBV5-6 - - CASSFYIKGLHYNEQFF TGTGCCAGCAGCTTTTATATTAAGGGACTGCACTACAATGAGCAGTTCTTC
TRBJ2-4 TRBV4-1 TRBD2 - CASSPGLAGGAKNIQYF TGCGCCAGCAGCCCGGGACTAGCGGGAGGTGCCAAAAACATTCAGTACTTC
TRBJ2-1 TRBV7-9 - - CASSLDLGDEQFF TGTGCCAGCAGCTTAGATTTGGGAGATGAGCAGTTCTTC
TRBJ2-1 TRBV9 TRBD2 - CASSVETTGGNEQFF TGTGCCAGCAGCGTAGAGACGACGGGAGGTAATGAGCAGTTCTTC
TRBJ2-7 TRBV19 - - CASSIDGPRQVYEQYF TGTGCCAGTAGTATAGATGGCCCCAGGCAGGTCTACGAGCAGTACTTC
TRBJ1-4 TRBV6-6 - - CASSYRRGNEKLFF TGTGCCAGCAGTTACAGGCGAGGGAATGAAAAACTGTTTTTT
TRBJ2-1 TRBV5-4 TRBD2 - CASSLATTSGSNEQFF TGTGCCAGCAGCTTGGCCACGACTAGCGGGAGCAATGAGCAGTTCTTC
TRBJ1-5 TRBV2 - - CASRGRDYSNQPQHF TGTGCCAGCAGGGGCAGGGATTATAGCAATCAGCCCCAGCATTTT
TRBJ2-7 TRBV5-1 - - CASSLARDTHEQYF TGCGCCAGCAGCTTGGCTAGGGACACCCACGAGCAGTACTTC
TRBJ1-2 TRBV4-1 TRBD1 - CASSQVRKGAKGYTF TGCGCCAGCAGCCAAGTTCGTAAGGGGGCGAAGGGCTACACCTTC
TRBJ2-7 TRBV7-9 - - CASSLARRPYEQYF TGTGCCAGCAGCTTAGCCAGGCGCCCCTACGAGCAGTACTTC
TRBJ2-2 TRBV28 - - CASSFMLKLTGKNTGELFF TGTGCCAGCAGCTTTATGCTAAAATTGACAGGAAAGAACACCGGGGAGCTGTTTTTT
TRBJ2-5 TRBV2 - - CASSVLGGETQYF TGTGCCAGCAGTGTGCTGGGGGGAGAGACCCAGTACTTC
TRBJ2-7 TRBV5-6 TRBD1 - CASSGDSYEQYF TGTGCCAGCAGCGGGGACAGCTACGAGCAGTACTTC